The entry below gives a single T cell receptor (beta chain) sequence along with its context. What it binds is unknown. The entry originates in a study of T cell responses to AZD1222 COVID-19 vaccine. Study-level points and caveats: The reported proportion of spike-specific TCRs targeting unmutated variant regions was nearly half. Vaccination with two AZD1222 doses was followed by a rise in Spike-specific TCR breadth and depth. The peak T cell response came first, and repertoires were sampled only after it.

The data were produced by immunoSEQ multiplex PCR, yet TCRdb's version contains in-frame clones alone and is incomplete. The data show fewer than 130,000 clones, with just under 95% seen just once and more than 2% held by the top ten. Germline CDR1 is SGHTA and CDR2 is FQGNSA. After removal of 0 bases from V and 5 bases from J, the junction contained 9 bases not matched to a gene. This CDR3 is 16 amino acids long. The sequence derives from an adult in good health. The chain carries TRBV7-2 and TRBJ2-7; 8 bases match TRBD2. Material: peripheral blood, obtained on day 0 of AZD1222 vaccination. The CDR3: CASSLASFYGGDEQYF. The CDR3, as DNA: TGTGCCAGCAGCTTAGCCTCGTTTTACGGGGGGGACGAGCAGTACTTC. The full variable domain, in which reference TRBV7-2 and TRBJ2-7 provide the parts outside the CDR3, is GAGVSQSPSNKVTEKGKDVELRCDPISGHTALYWYRQSLGQGLEFLIYFQGNSAPDKSGLPSDRFSAERTGGSVSTLTIQRTQQEDSAVYLCASSLASFYGGDEQYFGPGTRLTVT.